This is a list of T cell receptor beta chains from one sample in a study of identical twins. From the 5' RACE reads, TCRdb called clonotypes with MiXCR, one entry per CDR3 protein. This table has 400,000 or so distinct CDR3 sequences, approximately 10% appearing once. Material for sequencing was naive T cells sorted from blood. All receptors derive from a woman aged 50 to 65 in good health. Both conserved end residues are part of each CDR3. The D gene is left open where the match is weak. Clone sizes are given selectively: once, few, many, or a class where the clone is expanded.

NA	NA	TRBV20-1	TRBJ1-1	TGCAGTGCTATAAGAGGAATTGAAGCTTTCTTT	CSAIRGIEAFF
once	TRBD2	TRBV5-6	TRBJ2-1	TGTGCCAGCAGCTTACCGGGGACACCAACGATAGATCAGCGGGGGGGCAATGAGCAGTTCTTC	CASSLPGTPTIDQRGGNEQFF
few	NA	TRBV5-1	TRBJ2-7	TGCGCCAGCAGCTTGACTTATTACGAGCAGTACTTC	CASSLTYYEQYF
NA	NA	TRBV5-1	TRBJ2-5	TGCGCCAGCAGCTTGGCGGGATTCCGCCAAGAGACCCAGTACTTC	CASSLAGFRQETQYF
many	NA	TRBV12-3/TRBV12-4	TRBJ1-1	TGTGCCAGCAGCCCAGGGCTCAGACACTTCTTT	CASSPGLRHFF
many	NA	TRBV6-1	TRBJ1-5	TGTGCCAGCAGTGAAGGCGGGGTGCCCCAGCATTTT	CASSEGGVPQHF
few	NA	TRBV3-1	TRBJ1-5	TGTGCCAGCAGCCAAGATAGTAGGGGAAGTCAGCCCCAGCATTTT	CASSQDSRGSQPQHF
NA	TRBD2	TRBV20-1	TRBJ2-1	TGCAGTGCAATAGCGGGAGGAGTGACCTACAATGAGCAGTTCTTC	CSAIAGGVTYNEQFF
many	TRBD2	TRBV5-1	TRBJ2-1	TGCGCCAGCAGCTTGGGGGGACTAGAGCAGTTCTTC	CASSLGGLEQFF
few	TRBD2	TRBV4-2	TRBJ2-1	TGTGCCAGCAGCCCTTATTCTAGCGGGGAGCCGGGGTCCTACAATGAGCAGTTCTTC	CASSPYSSGEPGSYNEQFF
few	TRBD1	TRBV2	TRBJ2-1	TGTGCCAGCATTGGACAGGGGGTAGCGGAGCAGTTCTTC	CASIGQGVAEQFF